The clone carrying this TCR beta chain was detected ten times or more. According to the study, TCR beta libraries were built with iRepertoire HTBI primers and CDR3-region Arm-PCR. Via MiXCR, TCRdb re-called the multiplex PCR reads, giving one row per CDR3 protein. The sample has hundreds of thousands of distinct CDR3 sequences, around 30% seen once. Germline lookup yields CDR1 MDHEN and CDR2 SYDVKM. The V gene lost 6 bases and the J gene lost 1 base, with 12 bases spanning the gap. This CDR3 is 14 amino acids long. The data derive from a study of regulatory T cells in long-lasting Graves disease. The time point denotes: persistent/refractory GD, antithyroid drugs over 5 years with positive TRAb. PBMC RNA was the source of the TCR library.

The sequencing used peripheral blood mononuclear cells (PBMCs), collected when the disease was refractory, from a patient treated with antithyroid drugs. The chain links TRBV28 to TRBJ1-1; D perhaps matches TRBD1 (5 bases). This receptor was identified in a female donor with Graves disease. The CDR3 region has the DNA TGTGCCAGCAGCCTATCAGGGTCGAACACTGAAGCTTTCTTT. Encoded protein: CASSLSGSNTEAFF.